This T cell receptor beta chain was recovered during a study of blood T cell repertoires in COVID-19. Exposed participants encountered a COVID-19 case during the 2 weeks preceding study entry. V dropped 3 bases and J dropped 8; count of bases not matched to a gene: 4. The CDR3 has 14 residues. CDR1 is KGHSH, CDR2 LQKENI, per germline. As handled by the study authors: Estimation of nucleated cell counts was performed using reference gene primer amplification. TCRdb's table, derived via immunoSEQ multiplex PCR, lists solely in-frame clones and lacks some. D and trimming come from the DNA, and the V and J calls and clone size come from that table. The sample lists around 320,000 clones, approximately 89% occurring once. This clone showed up just once.

Sequencing was carried out using PBMCs or T cells enriched from blood (not recorded which). The gene calls are TRBV18 and TRBJ1-4; 9 bases are a match to TRBD1. This receptor was obtained from a woman aged 45-65 years who had been exposed to COVID-19. The CDR3 nucleotides are TGTGCCAGCTCACCCTTAACAGGGGGCGAAAAACTGTTTTTT. Protein sequence: CASSPLTGGEKLFF.